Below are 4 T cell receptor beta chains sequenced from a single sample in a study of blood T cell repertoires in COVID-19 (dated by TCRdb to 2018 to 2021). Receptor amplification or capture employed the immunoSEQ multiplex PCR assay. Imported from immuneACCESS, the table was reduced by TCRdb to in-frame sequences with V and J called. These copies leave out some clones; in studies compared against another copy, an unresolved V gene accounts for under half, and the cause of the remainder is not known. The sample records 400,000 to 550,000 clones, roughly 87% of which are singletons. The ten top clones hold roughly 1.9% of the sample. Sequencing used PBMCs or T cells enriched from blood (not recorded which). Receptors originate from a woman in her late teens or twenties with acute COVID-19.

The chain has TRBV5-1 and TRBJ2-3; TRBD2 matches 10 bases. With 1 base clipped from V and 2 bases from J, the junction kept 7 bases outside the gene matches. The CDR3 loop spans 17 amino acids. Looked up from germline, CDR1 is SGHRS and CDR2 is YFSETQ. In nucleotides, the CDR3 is TGCGCCAGCAGCTTGTCCAAACTAGCGGGGAACACAGATACGCAGTATTTT. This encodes CASSLSKLAGNTDTQYF.

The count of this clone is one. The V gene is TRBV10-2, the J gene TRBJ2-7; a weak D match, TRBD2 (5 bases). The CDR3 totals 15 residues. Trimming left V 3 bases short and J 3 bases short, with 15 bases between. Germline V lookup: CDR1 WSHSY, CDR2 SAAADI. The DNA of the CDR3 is TGCGCCAGCAGTGACAGGCGGACTTCCCTCTACGAGCAGTACTTC. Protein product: CASSDRRTSLYEQYF.

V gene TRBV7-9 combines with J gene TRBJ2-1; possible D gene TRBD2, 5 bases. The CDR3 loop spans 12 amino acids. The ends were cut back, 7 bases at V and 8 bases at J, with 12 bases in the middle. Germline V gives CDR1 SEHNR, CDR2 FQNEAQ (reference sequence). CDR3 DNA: TGTGCCAGCACCCGAAAGGAGGATGAGCAGTTCTTC. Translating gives CASTRKEDEQFF.

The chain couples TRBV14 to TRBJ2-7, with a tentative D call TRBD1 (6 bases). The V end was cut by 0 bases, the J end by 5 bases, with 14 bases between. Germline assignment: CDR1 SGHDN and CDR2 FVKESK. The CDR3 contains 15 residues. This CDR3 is CASSQEGRGPNEQYF. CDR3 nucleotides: TGTGCCAGCAGCCAAGAAGGCAGGGGCCCCAACGAGCAGTACTTC.